A selection of T cell receptor beta chains follows, all from one sample in a study of T cell responses to AZD1222 COVID-19 vaccine. This table comes from immunoSEQ multiplex PCR, and its TCRdb copy is limited to in-frame clones, with some not included. The table has some 150,000 clones, over 85% seen once. Sequenced here: peripheral blood, sampled on day 0 of AZD1222 vaccination. The receptor set was obtained from an adult in good health. Each CDR3 is given with its conserved first and last residue. The D gene is left open where the match is weak. The listing skips clone size in some rows; elsewhere it reads once, few, many or a size class.

CDR3nt,CDR3aa,abundance,j_gene,v_gene,d_gene,len
TGTGCCACCAGCAGGGTCCCCCGTGGCTACACCTTC,CATSRVPRGYTF,.,TRBJ1-2,TRBV15,.,12
TGTGCCAGCAGCCAAGTCTACCTACAGGGGGGGGACACTGAAGCTTTCTTT,CASSQVYLQGGDTEAFF,.,TRBJ1-1,TRBV3-1/TRBV3-2,TRBD1,17
TGTGCCAGCAGTGAAGAGGTCGCAGGGGTTTATAACTATGGCTACACCTTC,CASSEEVAGVYNYGYTF,.,TRBJ1-2,TRBV2,.,17
TGTGCCAGCAGCACAGACCCCGGGGAGCTGTTTTTT,CASSTDPGELFF,once,TRBJ2-2,TRBV12-3/TRBV12-4,.,12
TGCGCCAGCAGCTTGGTTGTTGGACAGGGGGCTCGTGAGCAGTACTTC,CASSLVVGQGAREQYF,.,TRBJ2-7,TRBV5-1,TRBD1,16
TGTGCCAGCAGCTTGAGAGGGAGTACGCAGTATTTT,CASSLRGSTQYF,.,TRBJ2-3,TRBV5-4,.,12
TGTGCCAGTAGTGTTGGGGGGGGTGGCCCAGAGACCCAGTACTTC,CASSVGGGGPETQYF,.,TRBJ2-5,TRBV19,TRBD2,15
TGTGCCAGTAGTATTCCGGGAAGCTCCTACGAGCAGTACTTC,CASSIPGSSYEQYF,.,TRBJ2-7,TRBV19,.,14
TGTGCCAGCAGACGCACAGGGGGTCCTTATGGCTACACCTTC,CASRRTGGPYGYTF,.,TRBJ1-2,TRBV27,TRBD1,14
TGCGCCAGCAGCCTGGGGTTATACCCCGAGGACAATGAGCAGTTCTTC,CASSLGLYPEDNEQFF,.,TRBJ2-1,TRBV5-1,.,16
TGTGCCAGCAGTCGAGGGGGTCAGAGCAATCAGCCCCAGCATTTT,CASSRGGQSNQPQHF,.,TRBJ1-5,TRBV7-9,.,15
TGCGCCACCTCCGGGACAGAGTATGGCTACACCTTC,CATSGTEYGYTF,.,TRBJ1-2,TRBV10-1,TRBD1,12
TGTGCCAGCAGCCAATACGGTGGGCGGGCCCTCTCTGGAAACACCATATATTTT,CASSQYGGRALSGNTIYF,.,TRBJ1-3,TRBV3-1/TRBV3-2,.,18
TGTGCCAGCAGCCAAGAAGCATTAGTCAGACTAGCGGGTACAGATACGCAGTATTTT,CASSQEALVRLAGTDTQYF,.,TRBJ2-3,TRBV3-1/TRBV3-2,TRBD2,19
TGTGCCAGCAGCTTAGATCGGGGAAACTATGGCTACACCTTC,CASSLDRGNYGYTF,.,TRBJ1-2,TRBV11-2,.,14
TGTGCCAGTAGTAATCGGGGTATCGCCTACAATGAGCAGTTCTTC,CASSNRGIAYNEQFF,.,TRBJ2-1,TRBV19,.,15
TGCGCCAGCAGCTTGGACGGCTACAACAATGAGCAGTTCTTC,CASSLDGYNNEQFF,.,TRBJ2-1,TRBV5-1,.,14
TGTGCCAGCAGCCCCCGGAGGGACTATGGCTACACCTTC,CASSPRRDYGYTF,.,TRBJ1-2,TRBV3-1/TRBV3-2,.,13
TGTGCCAGCAGCTTAGGAGGGTGGATTTTTCAGCCCCAGCATTTT,CASSLGGWIFQPQHF,.,TRBJ1-5,TRBV7-9,.,15
TGTGCCAGCTCACCCGGGACGGGGGGCGCTGAAGCTTTCTTT,CASSPGTGGAEAFF,.,TRBJ1-1,TRBV18,.,14
TGTGCCAGCTCACTAGGGACAGGGGGCAGCGCTGAAGCTTTCTTT,CASSLGTGGSAEAFF,.,TRBJ1-1,TRBV18,TRBD1,15
TGTGCCAGCAGCCAAGGCGGCGGGATCACAGATACGCAGTATTTT,CASSQGGGITDTQYF,.,TRBJ2-3,TRBV3-1/TRBV3-2,.,15
TGTGCCAGCAGTTTTAAGAGACAGGGCCGGAACACTGAAGCTTTCTTT,CASSFKRQGRNTEAFF,.,TRBJ1-1,TRBV27,TRBD1,16
TGTGCCAGCAGTTTATTCGGTCTGGAGGCTGGGGCCAACGTCCTGACTTTC,CASSLFGLEAGANVLTF,once,TRBJ2-6,TRBV27,.,17
TGTGCCAGCAGGGACAGGGCAGTTACCACTGAAGCTTTCTTT,CASRDRAVTTEAFF,.,TRBJ1-1,TRBV6-4,TRBD1,14
TGTGCCAGCAGCCCCATAGGGGATACGCAGTATTTT,CASSPIGDTQYF,.,TRBJ2-3,TRBV14,.,12
TGTGCCAGCAGCTCTGCAGGAAACACCATATATTTT,CASSSAGNTIYF,.,TRBJ1-3,TRBV7-9,.,12
TGTGCCAGCAGCAGGCCCCAGAGGAACACTGAAGCTTTCTTT,CASSRPQRNTEAFF,.,TRBJ1-1,TRBV7-2,.,14
TGTGCCAGCAACTTTGGGGGAACTGGGGCCAACGTCCTGACTTTC,CASNFGGTGANVLTF,.,TRBJ2-6,TRBV7-2,.,15
TGCGCCAGCAGCCAAGGGGCTTCGCCGCCCCAGCATTTT,CASSQGASPPQHF,.,TRBJ1-5,TRBV4-1,.,13
TGTGCCACCAGCGGAAGACAGGCTAGCACAGATACGCAGTATTTT,CATSGRQASTDTQYF,.,TRBJ2-3,TRBV15,.,15
TGTGCCAGCAGACCGACGCTCGGGTTTGGCTATGGCTACACCTTC,CASRPTLGFGYGYTF,.,TRBJ1-2,TRBV6-5,.,15
TGCGCCAGCAGGGAGGCATTGACAGTCACCGGGGAGCTGTTTTTT,CASREALTVTGELFF,.,TRBJ2-2,TRBV5-1,.,15
TGTGCCAGCAGCTTCCAAACCTACAATGAGCAGTTCTTC,CASSFQTYNEQFF,.,TRBJ2-1,TRBV7-6,.,13
TGTGCCAGCAGTTACGACATCCCCAATAATTCACCCCTCCACTTT,CASSYDIPNNSPLHF,.,TRBJ1-6,TRBV6-5,.,15
TGTGCCAGCAGAGGGAGATACTATAATTCACCCCTCCACTTT,CASRGRYYNSPLHF,.,TRBJ1-6,TRBV6-5,.,14
TGTGCCAGCAGGGGGGACATGCGAACTGGGTACGAGCAGTACTTC,CASRGDMRTGYEQYF,.,TRBJ2-7,TRBV6-5,.,15
TGCAGCGTTGATTTAGGGAATGAAGCTTTCTTT,CSVDLGNEAFF,.,TRBJ1-1,TRBV29-1,.,11
TGTGCCAGCAGACAAGACAGGGGCCGAGAAAAACTGTTTTTT,CASRQDRGREKLFF,.,TRBJ1-4,TRBV6-5,TRBD1,14
TGTGCCAGCAGCTTAACGATCGGGGACACCGGGGAGCTGTTTTTT,CASSLTIGDTGELFF,.,TRBJ2-2,TRBV5-5,.,15
TGCGCCAGCAGCGGGAGCAATGAGCAGTTCTTC,CASSGSNEQFF,.,TRBJ2-1,TRBV4-1,.,11
TGTGCCAGCAGCGGGGCGATCGCTAACAATGAGCAGTTCTTC,CASSGAIANNEQFF,.,TRBJ2-1,TRBV9,.,14